Following are 3 T cell receptor beta chains from one sample sequenced in a study of blood T cell repertoires in COVID-19. Clones were read by immunoSEQ multiplex PCR, and TCRdb kept only the in-frame ones, dropping some. The table has around 130,000 clones, about 80% seen once; the top ten hold about 9.5%. Material for sequencing was peripheral blood. These receptors were obtained from a man in his forties with active or convalescent COVID-19.

The V call is TRBV18, the J call TRBJ1-1, with 8 bases identical to TRBD1. The CDR3 runs 17 residues. Germline-derived CDR1 and CDR2 are KGHSH and LQKENI. Trimming at V came to 6 bases and at J to 0 bases, leaving 12 bases not matched to a gene. This CDR3 reads CASSAIRGPSMNTEAFF. In nucleotides, the CDR3 is TGTGCCAGCTCTGCGATCAGGGGGCCTAGCATGAACACTGAAGCTTTCTTT.

This clone is a singleton in its sample. The chain couples TRBV10-3 to TRBJ2-1; TRBD2 matches 12 bases. The junction had 12 bases not matched to a gene; V was cut back by 5 bases and J by 10 bases. CDR3 length: 16 amino acids. The germline gives CDR1 ENHRY, CDR2 SYGVKD. The CDR3: CAISPSSSGGAREQFF. The CDR3 nucleotides read TGTGCCATCAGTCCTTCCTCTAGCGGGGGGGCAAGGGAGCAGTTCTTC.

This sequence joins TRBV4-1 and TRBJ2-5, with D perhaps TRBD2 (8 bases). This CDR3 has 16 amino acids. V was shortened by 5 bases and J by 5 bases, with 21 bases between the two germline ends. The V gene's germline CDR1 is MGHRA and CDR2 YSYEKL. The CDR3 loop reads CASSDDNRGGGETQYF. DNA of the CDR3: TGCGCCAGCAGCGATGACAACAGGGGCGGGGGGGAGACCCAGTACTTC.